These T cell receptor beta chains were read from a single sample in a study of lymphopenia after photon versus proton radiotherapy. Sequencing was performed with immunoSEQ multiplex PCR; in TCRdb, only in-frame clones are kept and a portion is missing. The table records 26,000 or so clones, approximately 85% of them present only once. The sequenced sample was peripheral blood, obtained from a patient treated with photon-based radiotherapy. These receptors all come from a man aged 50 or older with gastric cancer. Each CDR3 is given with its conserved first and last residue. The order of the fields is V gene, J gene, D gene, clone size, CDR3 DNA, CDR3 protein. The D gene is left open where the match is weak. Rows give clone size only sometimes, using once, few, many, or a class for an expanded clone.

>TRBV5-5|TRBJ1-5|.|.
TGTGCCAGCAGCCGACGGGGGGGCGAACAGCCCCAGCATTTT
CASSRRGGEQPQHF
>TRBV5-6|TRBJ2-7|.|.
TGTGCCAGCAGCCCAGGCCGCCACGAGCAGTACTTC
CASSPGRHEQYF
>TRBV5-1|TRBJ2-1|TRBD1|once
TGCGCCAGCAGCTTGGGGGACAGGGTGAATGAGCAGTTCTTC
CASSLGDRVNEQFF
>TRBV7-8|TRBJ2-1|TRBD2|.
TGTGCCAGCAGCTTCATGCGGGGGATCTATTACAATGAGCAGTTCTTC
CASSFMRGIYYNEQFF
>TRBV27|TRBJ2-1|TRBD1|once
TGTGCCAGCGGGGAAAACAGGGGATTCTACAATGAGCAGTTCTTC
CASGENRGFYNEQFF
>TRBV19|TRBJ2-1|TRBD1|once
TGTGCCAGTAGTCCGGGACAGGGGGCTAATGAGCAGTTCTTC
CASSPGQGANEQFF
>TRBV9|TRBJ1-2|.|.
TGTGCCAGCAGCTTACAACAGGGTACCTATGGCTACACCTTC
CASSLQQGTYGYTF
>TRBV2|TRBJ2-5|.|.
TGTGCCAGCGCCACAGGGTCTCGAGAGACCCAGTACTTC
CASATGSRETQYF
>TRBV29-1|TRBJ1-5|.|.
TGCAGCGTTTCACAGGACAGTGGGGATCAGCCCCAGCATTTT
CSVSQDSGDQPQHF
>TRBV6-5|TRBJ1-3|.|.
TGTGCCAGCAGAAAGGGGGGCGCGGGAAACACCATATATTTT
CASRKGGAGNTIYF
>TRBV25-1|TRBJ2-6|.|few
TGTGCCAGCAGTGAGAATGGGGCCAACGTCCTGACTTTC
CASSENGANVLTF
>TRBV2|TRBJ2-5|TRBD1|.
TGTGCCAGCAGTGACCGGGACAGGGAGGACTTC
CASSDRDREDF
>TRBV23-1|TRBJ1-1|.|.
TGCGCCAGCAGTCAATGGGGAGACAGAGCTGAAGCTTTCTTT
CASSQWGDRAEAFF
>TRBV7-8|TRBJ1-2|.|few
TGTGCCAGCAGACCGGACAGCCTCGGTGGCTACACCTTC
CASRPDSLGGYTF
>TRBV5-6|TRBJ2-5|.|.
TGTGCCAGCAGCCCCGGAGGTGGTCTTGAGACCCAGTACTTC
CASSPGGGLETQYF
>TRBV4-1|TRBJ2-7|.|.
TGCGCCAGCAGCCAAGTTGACGGCGAGCAGTACTTC
CASSQVDGEQYF
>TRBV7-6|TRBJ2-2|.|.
TGTGCTACAAAGGGGACCTACACCGGGGAGCTGTTTTTT
CATKGTYTGELFF
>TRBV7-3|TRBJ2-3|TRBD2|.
TGTGCCAGCAGCTTATTCTTGCGGGGGGGTCCCACAGATACGCAGTATTTT
CASSLFLRGGPTDTQYF
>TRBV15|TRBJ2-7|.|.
TGTGCCACCAGCAGAGGGGGTCCCAGCTCCTACGAGCAGTACTTC
CATSRGGPSSYEQYF
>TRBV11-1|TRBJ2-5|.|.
TGTGCCAGCAGCTTATATGATTTAGAGACCCAGTACTTC
CASSLYDLETQYF
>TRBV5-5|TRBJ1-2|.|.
TGTGCCAGCAGCTTGGACAGAGGCGACTATGGCTACACCTTC
CASSLDRGDYGYTF
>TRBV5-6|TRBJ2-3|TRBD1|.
TGTGCCAGCAGCTTTAGCACAGGGGGCGGCACAGATACGCAGTATTTT
CASSFSTGGGTDTQYF
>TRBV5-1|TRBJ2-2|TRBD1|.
TGCGCCAGCAGCCCTGGACAGGGTTGGAACACCGGGGAGCTGTTTTTT
CASSPGQGWNTGELFF
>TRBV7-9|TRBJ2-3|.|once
TGTGCCAGCAGCTTAGGTACCGATCCCACAGATACGCAGTATTTT
CASSLGTDPTDTQYF
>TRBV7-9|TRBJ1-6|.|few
TGTGCCAGCGGGGAGGTGAATAATTCACCCCTCCACTTT
CASGEVNNSPLHF
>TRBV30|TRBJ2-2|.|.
TGTGCCAGGGGATTGGGCCCCGGGGAGCTGTTTTTT
CARGLGPGELFF
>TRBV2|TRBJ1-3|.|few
TGTGCCAGCAGTCAGAGCTCTGGAAACACCATATATTTT
CASSQSSGNTIYF
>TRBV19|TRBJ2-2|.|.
TGTGCCAGTAGCCGTCGACAGACCACCGGGGAGCTGTTTTTT
CASSRRQTTGELFF
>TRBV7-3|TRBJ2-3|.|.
TGTGCCAGCAGCCCTTCCCTGGCTGGGGATACGCAGTATTTT
CASSPSLAGDTQYF
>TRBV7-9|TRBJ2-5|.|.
TGTGCCAGCAGGTTTTCCCCAGGTAGCGGAGAAGAGACCCAGTACTTC
CASRFSPGSGEETQYF
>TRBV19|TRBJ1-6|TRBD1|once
TGTGCCAGCCGGACAGGGAATTCACCCCTCCACTTT
CASRTGNSPLHF
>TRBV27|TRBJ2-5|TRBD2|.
TGTGCCAGCAGCAAAAGGTCGGGGGGGCTAGAGACCCAGTACTTC
CASSKRSGGLETQYF
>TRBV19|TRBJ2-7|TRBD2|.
TGTGCCAGTAGCTTAGCGGGGGCGTCCTACGAGCAGTACTTC
CASSLAGASYEQYF
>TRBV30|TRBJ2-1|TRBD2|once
TGTGCCTGGAGTGTATTTGGGCTAGCGGGGGGTGATGTCTCCTACAATGAGCAGTTCTTC
CAWSVFGLAGGDVSYNEQFF
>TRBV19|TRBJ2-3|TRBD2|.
TGTGCCAGTAGTATCGGGGGGAACACAGATACGCAGTATTTT
CASSIGGNTDTQYF
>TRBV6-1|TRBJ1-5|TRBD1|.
TGTGCCAGCAGTGAAGCGGGACAGGGGGATCAGCCCCAGCATTTT
CASSEAGQGDQPQHF
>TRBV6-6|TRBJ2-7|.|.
TGTGCCAGCACCCCTAGCAGGGCTTCCTACGAGCAGTACTTC
CASTPSRASYEQYF
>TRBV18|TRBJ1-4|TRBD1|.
TGTGCCAGCTCACCAGTACCAGGACAGGGCACAACTAATGAAAAACTGTTTTTT
CASSPVPGQGTTNEKLFF
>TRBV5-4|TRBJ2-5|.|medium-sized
TGTGCCAGCAGCCTAGATCAAGAGACCCAGTACTTC
CASSLDQETQYF
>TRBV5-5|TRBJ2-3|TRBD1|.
TGTGCCAGCAGCCTCGGACAGGGGAGCTCCACAGATACGCAGTATTTT
CASSLGQGSSTDTQYF
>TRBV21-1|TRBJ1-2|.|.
TGTGCCACCATTAGGACAGGGGGCGCGTCAAACTATGGCTACACCTTC
CATIRTGGASNYGYTF
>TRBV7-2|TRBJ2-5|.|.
TGTGCCAGCAGCTTAGCCCCGGGGCGCCGAGAGACCCAGTACTTC
CASSLAPGRRETQYF
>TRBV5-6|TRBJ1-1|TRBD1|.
TGTGCCAGCAGCTTGAAGCCTGGGACAGGCAACCGAGAAGCTTTCTTT
CASSLKPGTGNREAFF
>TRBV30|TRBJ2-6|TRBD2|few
TGTGCCTGGAGTGTAGAGACTAGCGGGGGGTATGGTGGGGCCAACGTCCTGACTTTC
CAWSVETSGGYGGANVLTF
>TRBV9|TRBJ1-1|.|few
TGTGCCAGCAGCCCCAAGTGGGCAATGAACACTGAAGCTTTCTTT
CASSPKWAMNTEAFF
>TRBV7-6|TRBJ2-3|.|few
TGTGCCAGCAGCTTGAGGGGCCGCACAGATACGCAGTATTTT
CASSLRGRTDTQYF
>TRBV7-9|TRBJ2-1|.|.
TGTGCCAGCAGCTCCCGCCCTGACGGAACCCGCTACAATGAGCAGTTCTTC
CASSSRPDGTRYNEQFF
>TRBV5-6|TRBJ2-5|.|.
TGTGCCAGCAGCTCTGGATGGGGGCAAGGGACCCAGTACTTC
CASSSGWGQGTQYF
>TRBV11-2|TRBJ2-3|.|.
TGTGCCAGCAGCTTACAAACTACGAGGGCAGATACGCAGTATTTT
CASSLQTTRADTQYF
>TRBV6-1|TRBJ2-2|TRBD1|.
TGTGCCAGCAGTGAAGCGTCCAGGGGGCTGACCGGGGAGCTGTTTTTT
CASSEASRGLTGELFF
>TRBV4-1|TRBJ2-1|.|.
TGCGCCAGCAGCCAAGACCAGGAGGCCTACAATGAGCAGTTCTTC
CASSQDQEAYNEQFF